This TCR beta chain was found in a study of siplizumab effects on memory and regulatory T cells. Points from the study as a whole: Alloreactive sequences from unstimulated CD4+ memory cells fell significantly with siplizumab. The alloresponse seemed to draw substantially on naive T cells, which appeared more diverse than memory cells.

This clone was detected only once. The target antigen is unknown. Per-sample assaying covered 85,000 to 100,000 TCR templates. The method was immunoSEQ multiplex PCR; TCRdb's version includes in-frame clones alone and lacks a portion of them. This sample has roughly 70,000 clones, with 93% found just once. The CDR3 is 11 residues long. This rearrangement joins TRBV21-1 to TRBJ1-1. TRBV21-1 is tagged as a pseudogene. The source material was CD8+ T cells sorted from blood. The origin of this receptor is a human donor in good health. CDR3 sequence: CASSIGSEAFF. In DNA, the CDR3 is TGTGCCAGCAGCATAGGGTCTGAAGCTTTCTTT.